The T cell receptor (beta chain) under discussion was sequenced for a study of early T cells in non-severe SARS-CoV-2 infection. This clonotype was recorded at least ten times. TCRdb used MiXCR to reprocess the 5' RACE reads, holding one entry per CDR3 protein. Of around 60,000 distinct CDR3 sequences in the sample, 20% are singletons; the top ten hold approximately 15%. This sequence originates from an adult who was a healthcare worker with PCR-confirmed SARS-CoV-2 infection or an uninfected control (not recorded which). Material: whole blood, obtained at baseline.

In nucleotides, the CDR3 is TGTGCCAGCACCCTGGATAAGGCCGGGGAGCTGTTTTTT. It specifies CASTLDKAGELFF. This chain links TRBV7-9 with TRBJ2-2; D is unresolved. V was clipped by 7 bases and J by 6 bases, with 12 bases between them. This CDR3 has 13 amino acids. Germline V lookup: CDR1 SEHNR, CDR2 FQNEAQ (reference sequence).